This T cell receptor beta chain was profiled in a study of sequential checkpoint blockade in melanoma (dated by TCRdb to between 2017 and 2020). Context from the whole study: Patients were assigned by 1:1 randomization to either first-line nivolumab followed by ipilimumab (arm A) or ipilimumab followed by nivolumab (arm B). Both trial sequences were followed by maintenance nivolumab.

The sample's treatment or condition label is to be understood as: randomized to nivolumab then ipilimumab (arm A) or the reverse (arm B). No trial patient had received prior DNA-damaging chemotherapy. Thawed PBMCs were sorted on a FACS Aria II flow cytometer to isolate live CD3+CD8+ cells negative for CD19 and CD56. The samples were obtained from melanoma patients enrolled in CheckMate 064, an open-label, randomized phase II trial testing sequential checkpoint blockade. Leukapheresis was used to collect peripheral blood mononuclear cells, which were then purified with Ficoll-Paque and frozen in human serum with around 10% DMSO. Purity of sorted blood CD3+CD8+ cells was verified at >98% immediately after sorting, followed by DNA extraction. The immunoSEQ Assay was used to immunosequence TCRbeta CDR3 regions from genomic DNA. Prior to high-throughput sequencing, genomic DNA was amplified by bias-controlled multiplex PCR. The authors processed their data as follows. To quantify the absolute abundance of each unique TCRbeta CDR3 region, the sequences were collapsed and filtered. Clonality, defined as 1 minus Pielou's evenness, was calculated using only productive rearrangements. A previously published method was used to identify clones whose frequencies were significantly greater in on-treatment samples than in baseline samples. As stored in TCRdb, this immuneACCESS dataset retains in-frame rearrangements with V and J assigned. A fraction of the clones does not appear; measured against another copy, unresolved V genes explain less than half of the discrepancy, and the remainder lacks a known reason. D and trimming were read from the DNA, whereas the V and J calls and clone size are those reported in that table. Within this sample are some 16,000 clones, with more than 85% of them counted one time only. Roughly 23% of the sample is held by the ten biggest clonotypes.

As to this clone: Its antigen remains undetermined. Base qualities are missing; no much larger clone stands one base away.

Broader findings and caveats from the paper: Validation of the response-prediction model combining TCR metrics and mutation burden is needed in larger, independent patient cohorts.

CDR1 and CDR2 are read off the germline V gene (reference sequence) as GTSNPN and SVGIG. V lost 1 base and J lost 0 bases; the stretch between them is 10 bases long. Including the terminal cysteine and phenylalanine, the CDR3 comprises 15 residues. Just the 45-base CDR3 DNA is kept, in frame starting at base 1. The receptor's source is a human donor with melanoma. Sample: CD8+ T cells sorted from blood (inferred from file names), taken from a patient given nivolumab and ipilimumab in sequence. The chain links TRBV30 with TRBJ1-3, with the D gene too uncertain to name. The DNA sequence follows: TGTGCCTGGAGTGCATCCCTAAACTCTGGAAACACCATATATTTT. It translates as CAWSASLNSGNTIYF.